This TCR beta chain emerged from a study of monozygotic twins with inflammatory bowel disease. Study-wide findings and caveats: Immunosuppressive treatments differing between patients may have added repertoire variability.

TCRdb reprocessed the 5' RACE reads, with one entry per CDR3 protein and no DNA. The sample's table shows roughly 200,000 distinct CDR3 sequences. CDR3 length: 15 residues. CDR1 and CDR2 from the germline V gene are MNHNS and SASEGT. With regard to this clonotype: Antigen: not known.

The rearrangement links TRBV6-1 to TRBJ2-1; absent DNA, TCRdb's TRBD1 call cannot be checked. The sample consisted of blood. The sequence was obtained from a human donor with ulcerative colitis or Crohn's disease, or a healthy co-twin of an affected twin (not recorded which). This chain's CDR3 is CASAVWGDPYNEQFF.